Sequencing of this TCR beta chain was carried out in a study of blood T cell repertoires in COVID-19. Study background: Both acute and convalescent COVID-19 samples were obtained from the United States, Italy and Spain. T cells, B-cell-depleted T cells, or PBMCs provided the cDNA or gDNA that served as material.

Germline values: CDR1 SGHTA, CDR2 FQGNSA. V gave up 1 base and J gave up 4 bases, with 17 bases separating them. The CDR3 sequence is 17 residues long. In the source study's methods: By means of reference gene primer amplification, nucleated cell counts were estimated. This table comes from immunoSEQ multiplex PCR, and its TCRdb copy is limited to in-frame clones, with some not included. That table gives V, J and clone size, and the DNA gave D and trimming. The repertoire includes fewer than 350,000 clones, 70% to 90% of them detected once, and around 4.5% sits in the top ten. The V gene is TRBV7-2, the J gene TRBJ1-5; no firm D call. The sample consisted of peripheral blood. This clonotype was sampled from a woman between 45 and 65 years old with active or convalescent COVID-19. In DNA form, the CDR3 reads TGTGCCAGCAGCTTAGACGGGAAAGGTCCCCAAAATCAGCCCCAGCATTTT. Translated: CASSLDGKGPQNQPQHF.